This entry lists 4 T cell receptor beta chains sequenced from one sample in a study of T cell responses to AZD1222 COVID-19 vaccine. This table comes from immunoSEQ multiplex PCR, and its TCRdb copy is limited to in-frame clones, with some not included. Counted here are roughly 92,000 clones, almost 90% occurring once; the ten biggest clones make up about 8.4%. Sequences were derived from peripheral blood, sampled on day 0 of AZD1222 vaccination. These receptors were obtained from an adult in good health.

The rearrangement links TRBV9 to TRBJ2-1, with 7 bases fitting TRBD2. V gave up 4 bases and J gave up 2 bases; unmatched junction bases: 9. Germline lookup yields CDR1 SGDLS and CDR2 YYNGEE. CDR3 length equals 16 residues. This chain's CDR3 is CASSPLGEGTYNEQFF. For the CDR3, the DNA is TGTGCCAGCAGCCCACTCGGGGAGGGGACCTACAATGAGCAGTTCTTC. The entire variable domain, with the rest obtained from reference TRBV9 and TRBJ2-1, is as follows: DSGVTQTPKHLITATGQRVTLRCSPRSGDLSVYWYQQSLDQGLQFLIQYYNGEERAKGNILERFSAQQFPDLHSELNLSSLELGDSALYFCASSPLGEGTYNEQFFGPGTRLTVL.

The chain carries TRBV19 and TRBJ1-5; maybe TRBD1 (5 bases). Germline V gene data show CDR1 as LNHDA and CDR2 as SQIVND (reference sequence). The CDR3 has 13 amino acids. Trimming pared 6 bases from V and 2 bases from J, leaving 8 bases between. The DNA of the CDR3 is TGTGCCAGTAGAAGGGGACGCAATCAGCCCCAGCATTTT. Residues: CASRRGRNQPQHF.

The V and J genes are TRBV18 and TRBJ1-2, with TRBD1 as a possible D gene (6 bases). The V end lost 3 bases, the J end lost 2 bases, and 10 bases lay between the germline ends. Per germline, CDR1 KGHSH and CDR2 LQKENI. This CDR3 is 14 amino acids long. DNA of the CDR3: TGTGCCAGCTCACCGCAGGGACAAAACTATGGCTACACCTTC. As protein: CASSPQGQNYGYTF. The whole variable domain, filled in from reference TRBV18 and TRBJ1-2, reads NAGVMQNPRHLVRRRGQEARLRCSPMKGHSHVYWYRQLPEEGLKFMVYLQKENIIDESGMPKERFSAEFPKEGPSILRIQQVVRGDSAAYFCASSPQGQNYGYTFGSGTRLTVV.

This rearrangement joins TRBV4-1 to TRBJ2-3; 9 bases line up with TRBD2. The ends lost 2 bases at V and 3 bases at J; junction bases unmatched: 9. The CDR3 contains 17 residues. Germline CDR1 and CDR2: MGHRA and YSYEKL. The CDR3 region is CASSQFPGGGATDTQYF. The CDR3 region has the DNA TGCGCCAGCAGCCAATTTCCGGGCGGGGGGGCTACAGATACGCAGTATTTT.